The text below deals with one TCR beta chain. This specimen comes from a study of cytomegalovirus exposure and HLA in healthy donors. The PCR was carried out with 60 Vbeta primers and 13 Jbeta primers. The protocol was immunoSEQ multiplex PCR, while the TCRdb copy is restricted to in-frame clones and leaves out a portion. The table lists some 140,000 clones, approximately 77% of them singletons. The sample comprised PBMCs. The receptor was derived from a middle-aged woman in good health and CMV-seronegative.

Here the CDR3 DNA reads TGTGCCAGCATGCCTATAACAGGGTCGCAGGCTTTCTTT. Protein sequence: CASMPITGSQAFF. The chain employs TRBV6-1 and TRBJ1-1; D is perhaps TRBD1 (6 bases). Per the germline V gene, CDR1 is MNHNS and CDR2 is SASEGT. There are 13 residues in the CDR3. Trimming stripped 7 bases from V and 11 bases from J, with 20 bases between.